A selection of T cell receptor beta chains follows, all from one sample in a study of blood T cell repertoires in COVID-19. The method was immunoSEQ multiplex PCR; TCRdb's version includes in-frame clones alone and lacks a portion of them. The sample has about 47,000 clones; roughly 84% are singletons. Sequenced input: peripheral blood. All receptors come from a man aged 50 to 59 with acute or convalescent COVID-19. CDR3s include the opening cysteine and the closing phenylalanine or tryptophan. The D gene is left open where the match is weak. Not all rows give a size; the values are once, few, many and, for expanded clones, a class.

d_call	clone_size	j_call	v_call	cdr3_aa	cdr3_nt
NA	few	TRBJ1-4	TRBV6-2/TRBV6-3	CASSPQGTNEKLFF	TGTGCCAGCAGTCCACAGGGAACTAATGAAAAACTGTTTTTT
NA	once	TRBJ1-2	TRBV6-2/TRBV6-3	CASSYFSANYGYTF	TGTGCCAGCAGTTACTTTTCCGCTAACTATGGCTACACCTTC
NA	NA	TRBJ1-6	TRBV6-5	CASSYSVNTPLHF	TGTGCCAGCAGTTACTCGGTGAACACACCCCTCCACTTT
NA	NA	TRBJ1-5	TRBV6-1	CASSDRSRNQPQHF	TGTGCCAGCAGTGACAGGTCCCGAAATCAGCCCCAGCATTTT
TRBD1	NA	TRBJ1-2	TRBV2	CASSRQGNYGYTF	TGTGCCAGCAGTCGACAGGGTAACTATGGCTACACCTTC
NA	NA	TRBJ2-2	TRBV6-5	CATMDSGNTGELFF	TGTGCCACCATGGATAGCGGGAACACCGGGGAGCTGTTTTTT
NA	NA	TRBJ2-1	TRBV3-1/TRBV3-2	CASSQVPTGRFREQFF	TGTGCCAGCAGCCAAGTTCCGACAGGGAGGTTCCGGGAGCAGTTCTTC
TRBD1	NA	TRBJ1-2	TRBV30	CAWTPGQHLYGYTF	TGTGCCTGGACTCCGGGACAGCATCTTTATGGCTACACCTTC
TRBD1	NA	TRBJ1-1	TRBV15	CATSSRQGVTEAFF	TGTGCCACCAGCTCCCGACAGGGCGTCACTGAAGCTTTCTTT
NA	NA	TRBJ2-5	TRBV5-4	CASSSRLRSYQETQYF	TGTGCCAGCAGCTCGCGACTGAGATCGTACCAAGAGACCCAGTACTTC
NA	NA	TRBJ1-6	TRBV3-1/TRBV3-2	CASNEPGRKNSPLHF	TGTGCCAGCAACGAACCCGGCAGGAAAAATTCACCCCTCCACTTT
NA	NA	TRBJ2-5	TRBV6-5	CASSYRSGGGETQYF	TGTGCCAGCAGTTACCGCAGCGGTGGCGGGGAGACCCAGTACTTC
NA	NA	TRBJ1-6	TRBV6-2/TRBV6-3	CASSPGDLRHYF	TGTGCCAGCAGTCCAGGGGATCTTCGGCATTACTTT
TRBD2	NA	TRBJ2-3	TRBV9	CASTSGGGTDTQYF	TGTGCCAGCACGAGCGGGGGGGGCACAGATACGCAGTATTTT
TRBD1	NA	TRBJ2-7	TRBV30	CAWSVGFGTGGSGEQYF	TGTGCCTGGAGTGTAGGTTTTGGGACAGGGGGGTCTGGCGAGCAGTACTTC
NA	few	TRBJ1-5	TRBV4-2	CASSHAGANQPQHF	TGTGCCAGCAGCCATGCGGGGGCTAATCAGCCCCAGCATTTT
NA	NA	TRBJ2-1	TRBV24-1	CATRGLPVEQFF	TGTGCCACAAGGGGCCTCCCCGTTGAGCAGTTCTTC
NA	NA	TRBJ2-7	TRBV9	CASSVGAGTYEQYF	TGTGCCAGCAGCGTAGGAGCGGGCACCTACGAGCAGTACTTC
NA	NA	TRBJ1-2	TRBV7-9	CASSPLTSGGHF	TGTGCCAGCAGCCCCCTCACCTCTGGAGGTCACTTC
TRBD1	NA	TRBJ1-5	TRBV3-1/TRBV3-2	CASSKTQGGQPQHF	TGTGCCAGCAGCAAAACGCAGGGGGGTCAGCCCCAGCATTTT
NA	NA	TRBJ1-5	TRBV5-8	CASSLVGRGASNQPQHF	TGTGCCAGCAGCTTGGTGGGGCGGGGGGCCAGCAATCAGCCCCAGCATTTT
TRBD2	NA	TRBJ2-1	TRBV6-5	CASSFSGAYNEQFF	TGTGCCAGCAGTTTTAGCGGGGCCTACAATGAGCAGTTCTTC
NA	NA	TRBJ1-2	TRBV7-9	CASSGRGSRPIDYGYTF	TGTGCCAGCAGCGGAAGGGGGAGCAGACCCATTGACTATGGCTACACCTTC
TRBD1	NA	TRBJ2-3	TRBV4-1	CASSQVFRGRGRTDTQYF	TGCGCCAGCAGCCAAGTGTTTCGGGGCAGGGGGCGCACAGATACGCAGTATTTT
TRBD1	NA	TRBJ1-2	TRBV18	CASSPPGTGTIAHGYTF	TGTGCCAGCTCACCACCGGGGACAGGGACAATCGCCCATGGCTACACCTTC
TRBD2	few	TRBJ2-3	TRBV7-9	CASSTTRGSGGSTDTQYF	TGTGCCAGCAGCACCACGAGAGGGAGCGGGGGGAGCACAGATACGCAGTATTTT
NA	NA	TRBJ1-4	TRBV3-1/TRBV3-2	CASSTNEKLFF	TGTGCGTCTTCAACTAATGAAAAACTGTTTTTT
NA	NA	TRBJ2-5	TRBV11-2	CASSLAGGAIRETQYF	TGTGCCAGCAGCTTAGCGGGGGGCGCGATTCGGGAGACCCAGTACTTC
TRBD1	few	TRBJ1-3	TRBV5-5	CASSWKGASGNTIYF	TGTGCCAGCAGCTGGAAGGGGGCCTCTGGAAACACCATATATTTT
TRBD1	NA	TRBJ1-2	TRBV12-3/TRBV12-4	CASSFQGDYGYTF	TGTGCCAGCAGTTTTCAGGGGGACTATGGCTACACCTTC
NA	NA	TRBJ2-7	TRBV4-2	CASSQDLLNSYEQYF	TGTGCCAGCAGCCAAGATTTGCTAAACAGCTACGAGCAGTACTTC
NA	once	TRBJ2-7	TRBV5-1	CASSLYSYEQYF	TGCGCCAGCAGCTTATACAGCTACGAGCAGTACTTC
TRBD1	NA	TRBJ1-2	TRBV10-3	CAISEGTGGFNYGYTF	TGTGCCATCAGTGAGGGGACAGGGGGCTTTAACTATGGCTACACCTTC
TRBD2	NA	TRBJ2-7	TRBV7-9	CASSSSSGRTFSYEQYF	TGTGCCAGCAGCTCTTCTAGCGGGAGAACTTTCTCCTACGAGCAGTACTTC
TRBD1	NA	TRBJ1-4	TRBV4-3	CASSQFIQGNEKLFF	TGCGCCAGCAGCCAATTTATACAGGGGAATGAAAAACTGTTTTTT
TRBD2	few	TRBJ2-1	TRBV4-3	CASSQDLAGWSEQFF	TGCGCCAGCAGCCAAGATCTAGCGGGATGGAGTGAGCAGTTCTTC
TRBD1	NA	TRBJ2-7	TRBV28	CASSKLQGGSSYEQYF	TGTGCCAGCAGTAAACTACAGGGGGGAAGCTCCTACGAGCAGTACTTC
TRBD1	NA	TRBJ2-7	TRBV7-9	CASTNSGQGNNEQYF	TGTGCCAGCACTAACAGTGGACAGGGAAACAACGAGCAGTACTTC
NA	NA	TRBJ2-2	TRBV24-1	CATSALSGIDTGELFF	TGTGCCACCAGTGCTCTTAGCGGAATTGACACCGGGGAGCTGTTTTTT
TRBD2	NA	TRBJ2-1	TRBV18	CASSPRRGGGKELRNEQFF	TGTGCCAGCTCCCCTAGGCGTGGGGGGGGAAAAGAGCTACGCAATGAGCAGTTCTTC
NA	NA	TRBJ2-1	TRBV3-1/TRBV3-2	CASSRRAGGSYNEQFF	TGTGCCAGCAGCCGAAGAGCGGGTGGCTCCTACAATGAGCAGTTCTTC
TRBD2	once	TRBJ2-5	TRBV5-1	CASSLDRRGGETQYF	TGCGCCAGCAGCTTGGATAGACGGGGAGGGGAGACCCAGTACTTC
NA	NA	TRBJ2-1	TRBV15	CATSRGLESYNEQFF	TGTGCCACCAGCAGAGGACTAGAGTCCTACAATGAGCAGTTCTTC
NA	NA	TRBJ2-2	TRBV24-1	CATSGYSGTRGSDTGELFF	TGTGCCACCAGTGGCTATTCCGGGACACGGGGTTCGGACACCGGGGAGCTGTTTTTT
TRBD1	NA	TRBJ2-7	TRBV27	CASSFTIPTGASSYEQYF	TGTGCCAGCAGTTTTACGATACCAACAGGGGCGAGCTCCTACGAGCAGTACTTC
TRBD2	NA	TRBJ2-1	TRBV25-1	CASSDWTSGRGANEQFF	TGTGCCAGCAGTGACTGGACTAGCGGGAGGGGGGCTAATGAGCAGTTCTTC
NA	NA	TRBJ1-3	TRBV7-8	CASSPLRIPGRLSGNTIYF	TGTGCCAGCAGCCCCCTGCGTATTCCAGGGAGGCTTTCTGGAAACACCATATATTTT
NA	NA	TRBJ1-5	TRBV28	CASSTGLPNQPQHF	TGTGCCAGCAGTACCGGACTCCCCAATCAGCCCCAGCATTTT
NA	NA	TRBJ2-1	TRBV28	CASTDYGPKSYNEQFF	TGTGCCAGCACCGACTACGGGCCGAAATCCTACAATGAGCAGTTCTTC
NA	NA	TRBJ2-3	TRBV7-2	CASSLTRPVTDTQYF	TGTGCCAGCAGCTTAACTAGACCAGTCACAGATACGCAGTATTTT
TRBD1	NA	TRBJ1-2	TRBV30	CAWSGDRAFGYTF	TGTGCCTGGAGTGGGGACAGGGCTTTCGGCTACACCTTC
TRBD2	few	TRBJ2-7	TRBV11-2	CASRATSGRATYEQYF	TGTGCCAGCAGAGCGACTAGCGGGAGGGCTACCTACGAGCAGTACTTC
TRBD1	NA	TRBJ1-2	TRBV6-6	CASTNYRQGAGGYTF	TGTGCCAGCACCAATTATCGACAGGGGGCGGGCGGCTACACCTTC
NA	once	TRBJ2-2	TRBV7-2	CASSTGKGGELFF	TGTGCCAGCAGTACAGGGAAGGGCGGGGAGCTGTTTTTT
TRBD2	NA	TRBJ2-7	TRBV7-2	CASTRASGGFEFYEQYF	TGTGCCAGCACGCGAGCTAGCGGGGGCTTTGAATTCTACGAGCAGTACTTC
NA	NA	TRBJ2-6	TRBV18	CASSPRNVFSGANVLTF	TGTGCCAGCTCACCGAGGAATGTGTTCTCTGGGGCCAACGTCCTGACTTTC
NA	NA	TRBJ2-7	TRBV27	CASRPAGNEQYF	TGTGCCAGCAGACCAGCAGGGAACGAGCAGTACTTC
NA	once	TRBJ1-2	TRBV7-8	CASSSRVPGYTF	TGTGCCAGCAGCTCCAGGGTTCCTGGCTACACCTTC
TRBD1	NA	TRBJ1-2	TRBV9	CASSALQTGLLYGYTF	TGTGCCAGCAGCGCCTTACAGACAGGGCTTCTCTATGGCTACACCTTC